This passage covers 10 T cell receptor beta chains from one sample sequenced in a study of blood T cell repertoires in COVID-19. Data came from immunoSEQ multiplex PCR; TCRdb stores just in-frame clones and leaves some out. The sample lists around 120,000 clones, around 89% occurring once. Sequenced: peripheral blood. These receptor sequences come from a woman at least 80 years old with acute or convalescent COVID-19.

The chain couples TRBV18 to TRBJ2-3; D is ambiguous. Looked up from germline, CDR1 is KGHSH and CDR2 is LQKENI. V was trimmed by 0 bases and J by 1 base, leaving 8 bases between them. CDR3 size: 15 residues. The CDR3 protein is CASSPPPLGTDTQYF. In DNA, the CDR3 is TGTGCCAGCTCACCACCCCCGCTAGGCACAGATACGCAGTATTTT.

The chain is built from TRBV11-2 and TRBJ2-3, with 9 bases identical to TRBD2. The CDR3 is 16 residues long. Germline V gene data show CDR1 as SGHAT and CDR2 as FQNNGV. V dropped 5 bases and J dropped 0; count of bases not matched to a gene: 6. In DNA, the CDR3 is TGTGCCAGCAGCCGAACTACTAGCGGGAGCACAGATACGCAGTATTTT. Translated: CASSRTTSGSTDTQYF.

J is TRBJ1-5 and V is TRBV5-4; a weak D match, TRBD1 (6 bases). V was trimmed by 0 bases and J by 0 bases, leaving 13 bases between them. Germline V gives CDR1 SGHNT, CDR2 YYREEE (reference sequence). The CDR3 contains 17 residues. Here the CDR3 reads CASSLAGTPYSNQPQHF. In DNA form, the CDR3 reads TGTGCCAGCAGCTTGGCCGGGACACCTTATAGCAATCAGCCCCAGCATTTT.

The chain combines TRBV29-1 with TRBJ1-2; 7 bases match TRBD1. CDR1 and CDR2 from the germline V gene are SQVTM and ANQGSEA. The ends lost 5 bases at V and 3 bases at J; junction bases unmatched: 9. The CDR3 loop spans 14 amino acids. The CDR3 sequence: CSVFEGALDYGYTF. For the CDR3, the DNA is TGCAGCGTTTTTGAGGGGGCACTGGACTATGGCTACACCTTC.

V and J are TRBV5-6 and TRBJ2-7, with 7 bases fitting TRBD1. CDR3 length equals 14 residues. The V gene's germline CDR1 is SGHDT and CDR2 YYEEEE. Trimming cost V 4 bases and J 1 base; bases outside gene matches: 5. The CDR3 spells CASSIQGFSYEQYF. In nucleotides, the CDR3 is TGTGCCAGCAGCATACAGGGGTTTTCCTACGAGCAGTACTTC. Complete variable domain (other parts from reference TRBV5-6 and TRBJ2-7): DAGVTQSPTHLIKTRGQQVTLRCSPKSGHDTVSWYQQALGQGPQFIFQYYEEEERQRGNFPDRFSGHQFPNYSSELNVNALLLGDSALYLCASSIQGFSYEQYFGPGTRLTVT.

This clone appeared once. The gene calls are TRBV19 and TRBJ1-4, with D tentatively TRBD1 (6 bases). With 4 bases removed from V and 5 bases from J, the gap between germline ends came to 14 bases. Germline V gives CDR1 LNHDA, CDR2 SQIVND (reference sequence). CDR3 length equals 15 residues. This CDR3 reads CASSTSGTQNEKLFF. CDR3 coding DNA: TGTGCCAGTAGTACCTCCGGGACACAAAATGAAAAACTGTTTTTT.

This clone was counted once. The V and J genes are TRBV5-6 and TRBJ2-7, with TRBD2 matching over 12 bases. J was trimmed by 4 bases and V by 4 bases; bases with no gene match: 6. This CDR3 region has 15 residues. Germline V gene data show CDR1 as SGHDT and CDR2 as YYEEEE. The chain's CDR3 is CASSIGLAGRYEQYF. The CDR3 DNA is TGTGCCAGCAGCATAGGACTAGCGGGGAGATACGAGCAGTACTTC.

The gene calls are TRBV30 and TRBJ2-1; 9 bases align to TRBD1. Per the germline V gene, CDR1 is GTSNPN and CDR2 is SVGIG (reference sequence). V trimming: 4 bases; J trimming: 4 bases; junction bases outside the gene matches: 5. The CDR3 has 14 amino acids. The CDR3 DNA is TGTGCCTGGATCCTTGGACAGGGGTACAATGAGCAGTTCTTC. It codes for CAWILGQGYNEQFF.

This chain links TRBV3-1 (or the pseudogene TRBV3-2) with TRBJ2-2; D might be TRBD1 (6 bases). V lost 0 bases and J lost 0, with 11 bases in between. The CDR3 has 17 residues. In germline, CDR1 is LGHDT, CDR2 YNNKEL (reference sequence). CDR3 sequence (DNA): TGTGCCAGCAGCCAAGAGTGGGACACCTCGAACACCGGGGAGCTGTTTTTT. It yields the protein CASSQEWDTSNTGELFF.

V and J are TRBV5-1 and TRBJ2-5, with TRBD2 identical over 9 bases. Germline trimming cut 5 bases from V and 3 bases from J; bases unmatched to any gene: 8. The CDR3 is 15 residues long. Germline assignment: CDR1 SGHRS and CDR2 YFSETQ. CDR3 bases: TGCGCCAGCAGTCTCGGGCTAGCGGGGAAAGAGACCCAGTACTTC. Amino acids: CASSLGLAGKETQYF.